This is a list of T cell receptor beta chains from one sample in a study of blood T cell repertoires in COVID-19. Repertoires were generated with immunoSEQ multiplex PCR, while TCRdb's copy carries only in-frame clones and drops some. The table has roughly 190,000 clones, roughly 92% seen once. Material for sequencing was peripheral blood. These receptors were taken from a young man with COVID-19, enrolled during active disease. CDR3s include the opening cysteine and the closing phenylalanine or tryptophan. The D gene is left open where the match is weak. Expanded clones get a size class; other rows say once, few or many, or leave the size out.

>TRBJ1-2|-|TRBV30|-
TGTGCCTGGAGCCACCCGACAGGCTATGGCTACACCTTC
CAWSHPTGYGYTF
>TRBJ1-5|-|TRBV9|-
TGTGCCAGCAGCCCTGATGGGGGCCGTGGTCAGCCCCAGCATTTT
CASSPDGGRGQPQHF
>TRBJ1-2|-|TRBV20-1|-
TGCAGTGCTAAGGGGGATGGCTACACCTTC
CSAKGDGYTF
>TRBJ2-2|-|TRBV18|-
TGTGCCAGCTCCCCCGCTAGGAGCACCGGGGAGCTGTTTTTT
CASSPARSTGELFF
>TRBJ1-4|-|TRBV7-9|-
TGTGCCAGCAGCTTAGGGGAGCTGGGTTTTGCAACTAATGAAAAACTGTTTTTT
CASSLGELGFATNEKLFF
>TRBJ1-2|-|TRBV6-5|-
TGTGCCAGCAGGGTCTCCGAGAACTATGGCTACACCTTC
CASRVSENYGYTF
>TRBJ2-3|-|TRBV18|-
TGTGCCAGCTCACCACAACAGGGAACAGATACGCAGTATTTT
CASSPQQGTDTQYF
>TRBJ1-2|-|TRBV30|-
TGTGCCTGGAGGGACCCTTTAGGACAGACCGGGGGCTACACCTTC
CAWRDPLGQTGGYTF
>TRBJ2-5|TRBD1|TRBV3-1/TRBV3-2|once
TGTGCCAGCAGCGCCGGGACAGTAAAAGAGACCCAGTACTTC
CASSAGTVKETQYF
>TRBJ1-2|-|TRBV12-3/TRBV12-4|-
TGTGCCAGCAGTCCTATTAGGGGGGGCTACACCTTC
CASSPIRGGYTF
>TRBJ2-1|TRBD1|TRBV27|-
TGTGCCAGCAGTTCCGGGACAGGCTTCTACAATGAGCAGTTCTTC
CASSSGTGFYNEQFF
>TRBJ2-7|TRBD2|TRBV3-1/TRBV3-2|-
TGTGCCAGCAGCCCCCACGTTAGCGGGGTGCCCTACGAGCAGTACTTC
CASSPHVSGVPYEQYF
>TRBJ1-2|-|TRBV30|-
TGTGCCTGGAGTGCTGGAGGAGGTAACTATGGCTACACCTTC
CAWSAGGGNYGYTF
>TRBJ2-7|-|TRBV27|-
TGTGCCAGCAGTTTATCTCAATCTAATGAGCAGTACTTC
CASSLSQSNEQYF
>TRBJ1-6|TRBD1|TRBV5-1|-
TGCGCCAGCAGCTTGGCCCAGGGGGTTCATAATTCACCCCTCCACTTT
CASSLAQGVHNSPLHF
>TRBJ1-2|TRBD1|TRBV5-1|-
TGCGCCAGCAGCACCCGGGACAGGTCGGACTATGGCTACACCTTC
CASSTRDRSDYGYTF
>TRBJ2-1|-|TRBV6-8|-
TGTGGCGAGGAGGGGTGGGCGTACAATGAGCAGTTCTTC
CGEEGWAYNEQFF
>TRBJ2-2|TRBD1|TRBV3-1/TRBV3-2|-
TGTGCCAGCAGCCCCCGGGACAGGATCAACACCGGGGAGCTGTTTTTT
CASSPRDRINTGELFF
>TRBJ1-2|TRBD1|TRBV25-1|-
TGTGCCAGCGCAGACGGACAGGGGTCCTATGGCTACACCTTC
CASADGQGSYGYTF
>TRBJ1-2|-|TRBV5-1|-
TGCGCCAGCAGCTTGAGCGGGGAGATCGGGGATGGCTACACCTTC
CASSLSGEIGDGYTF
>TRBJ1-1|TRBD1|TRBV18|few
TGTGCCAGCTCACCCCTTATAACAGGGGTGAACACTGAAGCTTTCTTT
CASSPLITGVNTEAFF
>TRBJ1-5|-|TRBV6-5|-
TGTGCCAGCAGTTACAACAGCCCCCCGAATCAGCCCCAGCATTTT
CASSYNSPPNQPQHF
>TRBJ2-3|TRBD1|TRBV6-4|-
TGTGCCAGCAGTGTTGGGACAGGGGGCTGGGATACGCAGTATTTT
CASSVGTGGWDTQYF
>TRBJ2-3|TRBD1|TRBV27|-
TGTGCCAGCAGTTCCGACAGGGCCCGCGGCACAGATACGCAGTATTTT
CASSSDRARGTDTQYF
>TRBJ1-3|TRBD1|TRBV10-3|-
TGTGCCATCAGTGATAAGACAGGGGCAAACACCATATATTTT
CAISDKTGANTIYF
>TRBJ2-1|TRBD2|TRBV2|few
TGTGCCAGCAGTGGAAGTAGCGGGGGGTCCAGCTCCTACAATGAGCAGTTCTTC
CASSGSSGGSSSYNEQFF
>TRBJ2-7|-|TRBV7-6|-
TGTGCCAGCAGCCTCGACAGGCGATCCTACGAGCAGTACTTC
CASSLDRRSYEQYF
>TRBJ1-5|TRBD1|TRBV27|-
TGTGCCAGCAGTCTAGGGACAGGGGGCCAGCCCCAGCATTTT
CASSLGTGGQPQHF
>TRBJ1-1|TRBD1|TRBV19|-
TGTGCCAGTACCCGGGACAGGGCATGGACTGAAGCTTTCTTT
CASTRDRAWTEAFF
>TRBJ1-3|TRBD1|TRBV9|-
TGTGCCAGCAGCGTAGCTGGACAGGGTAGTGGAAACACCATATATTTT
CASSVAGQGSGNTIYF
>TRBJ2-3|TRBD2|TRBV18|-
TGTGCCAGCTCACGCCTAGCGGGGGGGCGCACAGATACGCAGTATTTT
CASSRLAGGRTDTQYF
>TRBJ2-1|-|TRBV7-9|-
TGTGCCAGCAGGGGCCAGGGGCCTAATGAGCAGTTCTTC
CASRGQGPNEQFF
>TRBJ1-1|-|TRBV10-3|-
TGTGCCATCAGTGACACAGGGATGAACACTGAAGCTTTCTTT
CAISDTGMNTEAFF
>TRBJ2-3|TRBD2|TRBV10-3|-
TGTGCCATCAGACCGGGACTAGGGCCCGAAAGCACAGATACGCAGTATTTT
CAIRPGLGPESTDTQYF
>TRBJ1-2|TRBD1|TRBV29-1|once
TGCAGCGTGTCACTCCGGGACAGCTATGGCTACACCTTC
CSVSLRDSYGYTF
>TRBJ1-2|-|TRBV5-1|once
TGCGCCAGCAGCTTGGCCCTACCAGGGGCCCACTATGGCTACACCTTC
CASSLALPGAHYGYTF
>TRBJ1-3|-|TRBV9|-
TGTGCCAGCAGCCAGATGACAGCTGCTGGAAACACCATATATTTT
CASSQMTAAGNTIYF
>TRBJ2-1|TRBD2|TRBV19|-
TGTGCCAGTAGTATAGACCAATCTCTCGGGGGGAACAATGAGCAGTTCTTC
CASSIDQSLGGNNEQFF
>TRBJ1-2|-|TRBV2|-
TGTGCCAGCAGTGAATTCCCCCGATCCCTCAGGAATGGCTACACCTTC
CASSEFPRSLRNGYTF
>TRBJ1-2|-|TRBV3-1/TRBV3-2|-
TGTGCCAGCAGCCAAGTTCTCCCAGGGCCATCGGTGAGGGGCTACACCTTC
CASSQVLPGPSVRGYTF
>TRBJ1-5|TRBD1|TRBV28|-
TGTGCCAGCAGTGCCCCGTCCGGGACAGGGGGGTATCAGCCCCAGCATTTT
CASSAPSGTGGYQPQHF
>TRBJ1-2|TRBD1|TRBV2|-
TGTGCCAGCGGACAGGGGAACTATGGCTACACCTTC
CASGQGNYGYTF
>TRBJ2-3|-|TRBV11-2|-
TGTGCCAGCAGCCATCAAGAATCGTCCTGGAGGGCAGATACGCAGTATTTT
CASSHQESSWRADTQYF
>TRBJ2-7|TRBD1|TRBV27|-
TGTGCCAGCAGTAAACCGGGACAGTCTAAACACGAGCAGTACTTC
CASSKPGQSKHEQYF
>TRBJ1-2|TRBD1|TRBV6-5|-
TGTGCCAGCAGCTTTAGGGGGACAGGGAACGGCTACACCTTC
CASSFRGTGNGYTF